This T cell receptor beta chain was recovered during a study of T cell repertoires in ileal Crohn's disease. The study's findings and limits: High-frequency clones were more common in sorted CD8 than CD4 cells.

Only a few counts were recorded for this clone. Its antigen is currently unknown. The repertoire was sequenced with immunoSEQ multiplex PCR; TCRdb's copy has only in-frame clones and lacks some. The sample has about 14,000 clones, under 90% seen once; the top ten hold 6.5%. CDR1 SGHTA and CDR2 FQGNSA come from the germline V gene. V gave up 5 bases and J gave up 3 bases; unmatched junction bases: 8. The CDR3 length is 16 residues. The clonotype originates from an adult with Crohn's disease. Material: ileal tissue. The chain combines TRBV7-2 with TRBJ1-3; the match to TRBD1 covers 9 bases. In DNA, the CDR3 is TGTGCCAGCAGCGAGGGGACAGGGCTGAGTGGAAACACCATATATTTT. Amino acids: CASSEGTGLSGNTIYF.